The source of this TCR beta chain is a study of blood T cell repertoires in COVID-19. Turning to the study itself: Both acute and convalescent COVID-19 samples were obtained from the United States, Italy and Spain. T cells, B-cell-depleted T cells, or PBMCs provided the cDNA or gDNA that served as material.

This CDR3 comprises 15 residues. The J segment lost 10 bases and the V segment lost 4 bases, leaving 5 bases of the junction unmatched. The germline V gene has CDR1 MNHEY and CDR2 SVGEGT. Per the original methods: How many nucleated cells were present was estimated from reference gene primer amplification. Profiling relied on immunoSEQ multiplex PCR, and the TCRdb table lists in-frame clones only, not all of them. That table furnishes V, J and clone size, whereas the DNA furnished D and trimming. The sample includes over 200,000 clones, roughly 77% of them seen just once. This sequence was found in a woman of 80 years or more with acute or convalescent COVID-19. Material: peripheral blood. The chain carries TRBV6-2 or TRBV6-3 and TRBJ1-6; TRBD1 aligns across 12 bases. The CDR3 loop is CASSSGQGASSPLHF. CDR3 DNA sequence: TGTGCCAGCAGTTCGGGACAGGGGGCAAGCTCACCCCTCCACTTT.